Shown below are 18 T cell receptor beta chains from a single sample sequenced in a study of Tregs in tolerant kidney transplant recipients (dated by TCRdb to the late 2010s). Library construction relied on the immunoSEQ multiplex PCR assay. Here the immuneACCESS table is served through TCRdb, limited to in-frame sequences with V and J called. Missing clones are a known gap in these copies; in checked studies unresolved V genes cover under half, and the rest lacks a known reason. The sample has about 81,000 clones on record, 75% to 95% of them singletons. Around 1.5% of the sample is held by the ten biggest clonotypes. Related donors were used in the transplants with nonmyeloablative bone marrow transplantation, and mixed chimerism was transient in the human trials. The sequencing used CD4+ T cells from blood (PBMCs), collected 24 months after the transplant. These TCRs come from a human patient who received a combined kidney and bone marrow transplant. After a transplant, some T cells may be the graft donor's own cells.

The table lists this clone with a count of one. V gene TRBV5-4 combines with J gene TRBJ2-7, with TRBD2 as a possible D gene (6 bases). The V end lost 4 bases, the J end lost 4 bases, and 18 bases lay between the germline ends. CDR3 length: 15 residues. Germline values: CDR1 SGHNT, CDR2 YYREEE (reference sequence). CDR3 loop: CASSPAGRSPYEQYF. The CDR3 region has the DNA TGTGCCAGCAGCCCCGCGGGGCGTTCTCCGTACGAGCAGTACTTC.

This clone has only one observation. The CDR3 DNA reads TGTGCCAGCAGTAAGTTGGTAACATCCTACGAGCAGTACTTC. It encodes CASSKLVTSYEQYF. The V call is TRBV27, the J call TRBJ2-7; D not certain. From germline, CDR1 is MNHEY and CDR2 SMNVEV (reference sequence). CDR3 length equals 14 residues. With 5 bases removed from V and 1 base from J, the gap between germline ends came to 12 bases.

The chain recombines TRBV9 with TRBJ2-1; tentatively, D is TRBD1 (5 bases). V lost 3 bases and J lost 9, with 19 bases in between. The CDR3 extends over 15 amino acids. CDR1 SGDLS and CDR2 YYNGEE come from the germline V gene. CDR3 residues: CASSARCRELSEQFF. CDR3 DNA sequence: TGTGCCAGCAGCGCCCGATGCAGGGAATTAAGTGAGCAGTTCTTC.

The CDR3 DNA reads TGTGCCAGCAGGCCGGGACAGGGTCCATCGGAGACCCAGTACTTC. Translated: CASRPGQGPSETQYF. V is TRBV2 and J is TRBJ2-5; 9 bases agree with TRBD1. The CDR3 runs 15 residues. Trimming at V came to 6 bases and at J to 5 bases, leaving 10 bases not matched to a gene. CDR1 is SNHLY, CDR2 FYNNEI, per germline. Using reference TRBV2 and TRBJ2-5 for the parts outside the CDR3, the full variable domain is EPEVTQTPSHQVTQMGQEVILRCVPISNHLYFYWYRQILGQKVEFLVSFYNNEISEKSEIFDDQFSVERPDGSNFTLKIRSTKLEDSAMYFCASRPGQGPSETQYFGPGTRLLVL.

The chain recombines TRBV30 with TRBJ1-4; tentative D call: TRBD1 (6 bases). The V gene lost 2 bases and the J gene lost 4 bases, with 17 bases spanning the gap. The CDR3 runs to 16 residues. CDR1 and CDR2 (germline): GTSNPN, SVGIG (reference sequence). CDR3 bases: TGTGCCTGGAGTTCGCGGGGGGGCAGAGGTAATGAAAAACTGTTTTTT. This gives the protein CAWSSRGGRGNEKLFF.

The V call is TRBV5-1, the J call TRBJ2-1; 10 bases line up with TRBD1. CDR1 is SGHRS, CDR2 YFSETQ, per germline. Losses at the gene ends were 0 bases for V and 0 bases for J; bases not matched to a gene: 6. This CDR3 spans 18 amino acids. CDR3 residues: CASSLVGQGSGSYNEQFF. Here the CDR3 DNA reads TGCGCCAGCAGCTTGGTGGGACAGGGGTCCGGCTCCTACAATGAGCAGTTCTTC.

This chain joins TRBV19 and TRBJ2-7; 7 nucleotides align to TRBD2. This CDR3 comprises 15 residues. The V segment lost 6 bases and the J segment 3 bases; nucleotides outside the gene matches: 11. Germline lookup yields CDR1 LNHDA and CDR2 SQIVND (reference sequence). CDR3 in DNA: TGTGCCAGTAGGGAAATGAGCGGGGCAAACTACGAGCAGTACTTC. Amino acid sequence: CASREMSGANYEQYF.

The chain uses TRBV27 and TRBJ2-2, with D possibly being TRBD2 (5 bases). Trimming pared 6 bases from V and 6 bases from J, leaving 11 bases between. The germline CDR1 and CDR2 sequences are MNHEY and SMNVEV (reference sequence). This CDR3 has 13 residues. CDR3 protein: CASSLLGPGELFF. The CDR3 DNA is TGTGCCAGCAGCTTACTAGGTCCCGGGGAGCTGTTTTTT.

The count of this clone is one. The chain is built from TRBV19 and TRBJ2-2, with D uncertain. V lost 6 bases to trimming and J lost 2 bases, with 10 bases between them. Germline loops: CDR1 LNHDA, CDR2 SQIVND (reference sequence). The CDR3 has 14 residues. The CDR3 is CASSVSRNTGELFF. CDR3 nucleotides: TGTGCCAGTAGCGTGAGTAGAAACACCGGGGAGCTGTTTTTT.

V and J are TRBV5-1 and TRBJ2-1, with TRBD1 as a possible D gene (5 bases). Germline V CDR1 and CDR2: SGHRS, YFSETQ. CDR3 length: 11 residues. Trimming took off 0 bases at V and 10 bases at J, with 5 bases between the two ends. The DNA for the CDR3 is TGCGCCAGCAGCTTGGGACAGGAGCAGTTCTTC. Protein sequence: CASSLGQEQFF.

This sequence joins TRBV7-9 and TRBJ2-7; a possible D gene is TRBD2 (6 bases). In germline, CDR1 is SEHNR, CDR2 FQNEAQ (reference sequence). The V gene lost 7 bases and the J gene lost 4 bases, with 11 bases spanning the gap. The CDR3 consists of 12 residues. The DNA of the CDR3 is TGTGCCAGCACCCTTGGGGGGTACGAGCAGTACTTC. Translated, it gives CASTLGGYEQYF.

This clone was found once. V is TRBV19 and J is TRBJ2-6; D call uncertain. Germline V gene sequence: CDR1 LNHDA, CDR2 SQIVND (reference sequence). V was shortened by 5 bases and J by 2 bases, with 13 bases between the two germline ends. The CDR3 has 16 residues. CDR3 coding DNA: TGTGCCAGTAGTGTACTCCCCCTTCCTGGGGCCAACGTCCTGACTTTC. Amino acids: CASSVLPLPGANVLTF.

This clone was seen just once. The rearrangement uses TRBV10-3 and TRBJ1-5; 7 nucleotides agree with TRBD1. The CDR3 is made up of 14 amino acids. After removal of 2 bases from V and 7 bases from J, the junction contained 5 bases not matched to a gene. Germline V CDR1 and CDR2: ENHRY, SYGVKD. In DNA, the CDR3 is TGTGCCATCAGTGAGGACAGGGTCGGCCAGCCCCAGCATTTT. It encodes CAISEDRVGQPQHF.

The chain couples TRBV2 to TRBJ2-1, with 11 nucleotides matching TRBD2. There are 16 residues in the CDR3. Per germline, CDR1 SNHLY and CDR2 FYNNEI. The V segment lost 7 bases and the J segment 5 bases; nucleotides outside the gene matches: 10. The CDR3 is CASTDRRLAGNNEQFF. The CDR3 bases are TGTGCCAGCACTGACAGAAGACTAGCGGGAAACAATGAGCAGTTCTTC. Based on the CDR3 plus reference TRBV2 and TRBJ2-1, the full variable domain is EPEVTQTPSHQVTQMGQEVILRCVPISNHLYFYWYRQILGQKVEFLVSFYNNEISEKSEIFDDQFSVERPDGSNFTLKIRSTKLEDSAMYFCASTDRRLAGNNEQFFGPGTRLTVL.

The chain joins TRBV27 to TRBJ2-7; D remains unclear. This CDR3 contains 12 residues. CDR1 MNHEY and CDR2 SMNVEV come from the germline V gene (reference sequence). V lost 8 bases and J 3 bases, leaving 11 bases between the germline ends. CDR3 protein: CASGDQFYEQYF. The CDR3 region has the DNA TGTGCCAGCGGAGACCAGTTCTACGAGCAGTACTTC.

The rearrangement uses TRBV7-3 and TRBJ2-1; a weak D match, TRBD1 (5 bases). Germline CDR1 and CDR2: SGHTA and FQGTGA. Deletions cut 2 bases from V and 0 bases from J, with 8 bases between. CDR3 length: 15 amino acids. CDR3 loop: CASSLGASSYNEQFF. Written as DNA, the CDR3 is TGTGCCAGCAGCTTAGGGGCCTCCTCCTACAATGAGCAGTTCTTC.

The V call is TRBV4-1, the J call TRBJ1-4; 7 bases are shared with TRBD1. CDR3 size: 15 residues. CDR1 and CDR2 (germline): MGHRA, YSYEKL. Trimming at V came to 4 bases and at J to 6 bases, leaving 8 bases not matched to a gene. CDR3: CASSPQPGGDEKLFF. In nucleotides, the CDR3 is TGCGCCAGCAGCCCCCAACCAGGGGGAGATGAAAAACTGTTTTTT.

The rearrangement joins TRBV5-1 to TRBJ2-3; TRBD2 matches at 12 bases. The J segment lost 5 bases and the V segment lost 4 bases, leaving 2 bases of the junction unmatched. The CDR3 is 14 residues long. Germline CDR1 reads SGHRS; CDR2 reads YFSETQ. The CDR3 sequence is CASSTGLAGDTQYF. The CDR3 nucleotides are TGCGCCAGCAGCACGGGACTAGCGGGAGATACGCAGTATTTT.